This T cell receptor (beta chain) originates from a study of cytomegalovirus exposure and HLA in healthy donors. Broader study findings: Immune exposure information available was restricted to CMV serostatus.

Primers: 60 Vbeta forward and 13 Jbeta reverse. TCRdb's copy holds only in-frame clones and misses some; the assay was immunoSEQ multiplex PCR. The sample comprises roughly 150,000 clones, about 80% of which are singletons, and approximately 7% rests with the top ten. Turning to this clone: The antigen is undetermined. A read error may produce the germline difference seen at one junction end.

Sequencing input: PBMCs. This TCR derives from a man between 40 and 49 years old in good health and CMV-seropositive.

CDR3 sequence reads: CSSSLGIRQGGEKLFF. The CDR3 region has the DNA TGTTCCAGCAGCTTAGGCATCCGGCAGGGGGGAGAAAAACTGTTTTTT. This rearrangement joins TRBV7-9 to TRBJ1-4; 7 nucleotides match TRBD1. There are 16 residues in the CDR3. Germline CDR1 SEHNR, CDR2 FQNEAQ (reference sequence).